This paragraph covers one T cell receptor (beta chain) sequence. Its antigen remains unknown. The CDR3 spans 14 residues. CDR1 and CDR2 (germline): MNHNS, SASEGT. V was pared by 7 bases and J by 2 bases, with 12 bases between. The sample comes from a study of shared clonotypes between healthy human individuals. Study results and caveats: Clonotypes shared by all four donors outscored non-shared clonotypes in generation probability.

Assay used: immunoSEQ multiplex PCR; TCRdb lists only in-frame clones, some missing. The table shows 1.4 million to 1.5 million clones, with around 95% occurring only once. Sequencing was carried out using naive CD4+ T cells sorted from blood. Subset of the sample: CD45RA+ positively selected. The J gene is TRBJ2-1, the V gene TRBV6-1; D is undetermined. The receptor was isolated from a man younger than 45 in good health. The DNA of the CDR3 is TGTGCCAGCACTGGGTCGCCTACCTACAATGAGCAGTTCTTC. Its protein product is CASTGSPTYNEQFF.